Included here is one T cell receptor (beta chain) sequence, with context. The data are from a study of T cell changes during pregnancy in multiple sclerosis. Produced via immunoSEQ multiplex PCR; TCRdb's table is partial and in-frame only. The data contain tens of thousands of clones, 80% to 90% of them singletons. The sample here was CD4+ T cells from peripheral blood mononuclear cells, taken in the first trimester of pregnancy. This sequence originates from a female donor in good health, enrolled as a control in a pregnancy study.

DNA of the CDR3: TGTGCCAGTAGTATGCTCCGCCCCGGGGTCGCAACTAATGAAAAACTGTTTTTT. This encodes CASSMLRPGVATNEKLFF. This chain uses TRBV19 with TRBJ1-4; D not certain. The length of the CDR3 is 18 residues. Germline V gives CDR1 LNHDA, CDR2 SQIVND (reference sequence). V was cut by 3 bases and J by 0 bases, with 17 bases left in between.